Below, 21 T cell receptor beta chains from the same sample are listed, as sequenced in a study of cytomegalovirus exposure and HLA in healthy donors. The PCR used 60 Vbeta and 13 Jbeta primers. The data were produced by immunoSEQ multiplex PCR, yet TCRdb's version contains in-frame clones alone and is incomplete. The sample comprises some 150,000 clones, roughly 76% of which are singletons, and approximately 1.3% rests with the top ten. Sequencing input: PBMCs. The receptor set was obtained from a man aged 60-69 years in good health and CMV-seronegative.

This chain connects TRBV14 to TRBJ1-2, with 9 positions matching TRBD1. CDR1 and CDR2 (germline): SGHDN, FVKESK. V shed 4 bases and J 4 bases; nucleotides not matched to a gene: 7. The CDR3 is made up of 15 amino acids. CDR3 protein: CASSPRDRDAYGYTF. DNA of the CDR3: TGTGCCAGCAGCCCCCGGGACAGGGATGCCTATGGCTACACCTTC.

Worth noting for this clone: An end of the junction differs from the germline gene, which may be a read error. The V and J genes are TRBV7-9 and TRBJ1-1; D uncertain. CDR1 is SEHNR and CDR2 is FQNEAQ in the germline V gene (reference sequence). This CDR3 region has 17 residues. As DNA, the CDR3 is TGTTCCAGCAGCTTAGCGGGTCTAGCGGGGTCTAACACTGAAGCTTTCTTT. Translating gives CSSSLAGLAGSNTEAFF.

J is TRBJ1-5 and V is TRBV19; D ambiguous. The CDR3 loop spans 12 amino acids. Germline lookup yields CDR1 LNHDA and CDR2 SQIVND (reference sequence). V was pared by 7 bases and J by 8 bases, with 12 bases between. The CDR3 coding sequence is TGTGCCAGTACGACGGGGTTGGAGCCCCAGCATTTT. Translated: CASTTGLEPQHF.

This clone has just a few counts. This sequence joins TRBV7-8 and TRBJ2-7; no firm D call. The CDR3 has 13 residues. Germline lookup yields CDR1 SGHVS and CDR2 FQNEAQ. Trimming took 5 bases from V and 0 from J, leaving 8 bases between them. CDR3 region: CASSPFLSYEQYF. CDR3 DNA sequence: TGTGCCAGCAGCCCTTTCCTCTCCTACGAGCAGTACTTC.

As to this clone: Relative to the germline gene, one junction end is altered; a read error may explain this. This CDR3 is also generated by other DNA sequences in the sample. The CDR3 spells CASTSGQVYNSPLHF. Written as DNA, the CDR3 is TGTGCCAGCACTTCGGGACAGGTCTATAATTCGCCCCTCCACTTT. The V and J genes are TRBV18 and TRBJ1-6; 8 positions match TRBD1. The germline gives CDR1 KGHSH, CDR2 LQKENI. This CDR3 region has 15 residues.

This chain uses TRBV6-1 with TRBJ2-7, with 7 bases matching TRBD1. Losses at the gene ends were 4 bases for V and 3 bases for J; bases not matched to a gene: 3. This CDR3 has 13 residues. CDR1 and CDR2 from the germline V gene are MNHNS and SASEGT. Written as DNA, the CDR3 is TGTGCCAGCAGTGCGGGACAGCACTACGAGCAGTACTTC. It is translated as CASSAGQHYEQYF.

This clone was counted a few times. V gene TRBV6-6 combines with J gene TRBJ1-2; tentative D call: TRBD1 (5 bases). V was shortened by 2 bases and J by 2 bases, with 12 bases between the two germline ends. Germline V gene data show CDR1 as MNHNY and CDR2 as SVGAGI (reference sequence). The CDR3 has 15 amino acids. CDR3 residues: CASSYRKGYNYGYTF. The CDR3 DNA is TGTGCCAGCAGTTACCGGAAGGGGTACAACTATGGCTACACCTTC.

The chain joins TRBV28 to TRBJ2-7; D may be TRBD2 (5 bases). The CDR3 runs to 12 residues. V was shortened by 4 bases and J by 3 bases, with 7 bases between the two germline ends. Germline CDR1 reads MDHEN; CDR2 reads SYDVKM. CDR3 loop: CASSSGIYEQYF. The CDR3 bases are TGTGCCAGCAGTTCCGGGATCTACGAGCAGTACTTC.

This chain uses TRBV6-5 with TRBJ1-2, with D maybe TRBD1 (5 bases). The CDR3 has 14 amino acids. The V and J ends lost 7 bases and 3 bases respectively, with 15 bases between them. Germline CDR1 MNHEY, CDR2 SVGAGI. The CDR3, as DNA: TGTGCCAGCACCAACGGAGGGGCTGACTATGGCTACACCTTC. This gives the protein CASTNGGADYGYTF.

This clone was observed a single time. The chain joins TRBV29-1 to TRBJ2-4; TRBD2 is a possible D gene (5 bases). Germline lookup yields CDR1 SQVTM and CDR2 ANQGSEA. The length of the CDR3 is 13 residues. Trimming cost V 3 bases and J 0 bases, with 6 bases left between them. The CDR3 sequence is CSVEREAKNIQYF. CDR3 nucleotides: TGCAGCGTTGAGAGGGAAGCCAAAAACATTCAGTACTTC.

The genes are TRBV7-3 and TRBJ1-2; 9 positions agree with TRBD1. The germline V gene has CDR1 SGHTA and CDR2 FQGTGA. The CDR3 spans 15 residues. Trimming took 6 bases from V and 3 from J; bases not matched to a gene: 8. The CDR3 loop is CASRGPRDRDYGYTF. As DNA, the CDR3 is TGTGCCAGCAGGGGGCCCCGGGACAGGGACTATGGCTACACCTTC.

The CDR3 spells CASSPGTTGYEQYF. As DNA, the CDR3 is TGTGCCAGCAGCCCCGGGACAACAGGCTACGAGCAGTACTTC. J is TRBJ2-5 and V is TRBV13; D is perhaps TRBD1 (6 bases). The DNA end is more similar to TRBJ2-7, so the J call may be wrong. This CDR3 contains 14 residues. Germline V gene data show CDR1 as PRHDT and CDR2 as FYEKMQ (reference sequence).

This sequence joins TRBV9 and TRBJ2-3; TRBD1 aligns across 8 bases. V shed 0 bases, J shed 5 bases, and the junction held 2 bases outside the gene matches. The CDR3 sequence is 14 residues long. The germline V gene encodes CDR1 SGDLS and CDR2 YYNGEE. The CDR3 nucleotides are TGTGCCAGCAGCGTAGCTACAGGGGGAGATACGCAGTATTTT. This translates into CASSVATGGDTQYF.

This sequence joins TRBV5-1 and TRBJ1-2, with D uncertain. The V gene lost 2 bases and the J gene lost 2 bases, with 19 bases spanning the gap. Germline V gene sequence: CDR1 SGHRS, CDR2 YFSETQ. The CDR3 runs to 17 residues. Here the CDR3 DNA reads TGCGCCAGCAGCTTACTAATAAACTCGATACTCAACTATGGCTACACCTTC. Amino acid sequence: CASSLLINSILNYGYTF. Variable domain in full (rest from reference TRBV5-1 and TRBJ1-2): KAGVTQTPRYLIKTRGQQVTLSCSPISGHRSVSWYQQTPGQGLQFLFEYFSETQRNKGNFPGRFSGRQFSNSRSEMNVSTLELGDSALYLCASSLLINSILNYGYTFGSGTRLTVV.

As for this clone: Germline is not matched at one junction end, which may reflect a read error. The genes are TRBV7-9 and TRBJ2-3; 10 bases map to TRBD2. Germline values: CDR1 SEHNR, CDR2 FQNEAQ (reference sequence). The CDR3 runs to 16 residues. The CDR3 nucleotides are TGTTCCAGCAGCTCACGAGCGGGGGGGTTGACAGATACGCAGTATTTT. This translates into CSSSSRAGGLTDTQYF.

The rearrangement joins TRBV27 to TRBJ1-6; D perhaps matches TRBD1 (6 bases). This CDR3 is 14 amino acids long. Trimming shortened V by 6 bases and J by 10 bases, and 16 bases separated the two germline ends. The V gene's germline CDR1 is MNHEY and CDR2 SMNVEV (reference sequence). This CDR3 is CASRLQGLGSPLHF. CDR3 coding DNA: TGTGCCAGCAGATTACAGGGTTTAGGGTCACCCCTCCACTTT.

The rearrangement uses TRBV4-2 and TRBJ2-3; D is possibly TRBD2 (5 bases). Trimming stripped 1 base from V and 8 bases from J, with 10 bases between. Germline assignment: CDR1 LGHNA and CDR2 YNFKEQ. The length of the CDR3 is 13 residues. The CDR3 DNA reads TGTGCCAGCAGCCAAGGGGGAGTGAGTACGCAGTATTTT. Its protein is CASSQGGVSTQYF.

V and J are TRBV28 and TRBJ2-2; 10 nucleotides align to TRBD1. The V gene's germline CDR1 is MDHEN and CDR2 SYDVKM. The V and J ends lost 4 bases and 5 bases, in that order; junction bases with no gene match: 13. The CDR3 has 18 amino acids. CDR3 nucleotides: TGTGCCAGCAGTTCAACACGGCGACAGGGGGCGCGAACCGGGGAGCTGTTTTTT. Translation: CASSSTRRQGARTGELFF.

This chain connects TRBV5-4 to TRBJ2-7; tentatively, D is TRBD2 (6 bases). Per germline, CDR1 SGHNT and CDR2 YYREEE (reference sequence). The CDR3 runs 13 residues. V lost 0 bases, J lost 7 bases, and 11 bases lay in between. The CDR3, as DNA: TGTGCCAGCAGCTTGGACCCTAGCGAAGAGCAGTACTTC. Amino acids: CASSLDPSEEQYF. Based on the CDR3 plus reference TRBV5-4 and TRBJ2-7, the full variable domain is ETGVTQSPTHLIKTRGQQVTLRCSSQSGHNTVSWYQQALGQGPQFIFQYYREEENGRGNFPPRFSGLQFPNYSSELNVNALELDDSALYLCASSLDPSEEQYFGPGTRLTVT.

This clone turned up a few times. This chain joins TRBV7-8 and TRBJ1-1; tentative D call: TRBD1 (6 bases). From germline, CDR1 is SGHVS and CDR2 FQNEAQ. The CDR3 sequence is 14 residues long. The germline V and J ends were trimmed by 1 base and 2 bases, with 8 bases remaining between them. As DNA, the CDR3 is TGTGCCAGCAGCTTAGAGGGGACAAACACTGAAGCTTTCTTT. Its translation: CASSLEGTNTEAFF.

The J gene is TRBJ2-2, the V gene TRBV30; D remains unclear. The CDR3 has 13 residues. CDR1 and CDR2 (germline): GTSNPN, SVGIG (reference sequence). The V gene lost 4 bases and the J gene lost 4 bases, with 10 bases spanning the gap. The CDR3 nucleotides are TGTGCCTGGACCGGTACCGGCACCGGGGAGCTGTTTTTT. Amino acids: CAWTGTGTGELFF.